These 16 T cell receptor beta chains came from one sample sequenced in a study of T cell repertoires in cytomegalovirus infection (dated by TCRdb to about 2019). Their recognized antigens are unknown. Sample treatment or condition, as interpreted from the label and publication: in vitro stimulation with specific CMV peptide epitopes to enrich CMV-specific T cells. The instrument was an Illumina HiSeq 1500. The public sequencing data were trimmed at Q25 with fastp and processed into clonotypes with MiXCR by TCRdb, which kept only in-frame beta chains. Entries are consolidated by CDR3 protein sequence, retaining the most common genes and DNA. The sample profile shows 20,000 to 25,000 distinct CDR3 sequences; 42% of them were found once. The leading ten clones occupy around 96% of the sample. The source material was CD8+ T cells from cultured PBMCs, sampled from culture after CMV antigen stimulation. These TCRs come from a human donor in good health (CMV status not recorded). Some clones in this sample may be carry-over from other donors' samples.

This clonotype was seen only a few times. The chain has TRBV28 and TRBJ2-7; maybe TRBD2 (6 bases). The germline CDR1 and CDR2 sequences are MDHEN and SYDVKM. V was cut by 6 bases and J by 9 bases, with 18 bases left in between. There are 13 residues in the CDR3. The CDR3 reads CASRGSGGAGQYF. CDR3 DNA: TGTGCCAGCAGGGGGTCCGGAGGGGCTGGGCAGTACTTC.

The rearrangement uses TRBV28 and TRBJ1-1, with a tentative D call TRBD1 (5 bases). V lost 6 bases and J 0 bases, leaving 14 bases between the germline ends. The CDR3 totals 15 residues. Germline CDR1 MDHEN, CDR2 SYDVKM. CDR3: CASRDVGLLNTEAFF. The CDR3 nucleotides are TGTGCCAGCAGGGACGTGGGGCTGCTGAACACTGAAGCTTTCTTT.

The CDR3 spells CASSYSEGGEPQHF. DNA of the CDR3: TGTGCCAGCAGTTACTCCGAAGGGGGGGAGCCCCAGCATTTT. The chain combines TRBV6-6 with TRBJ1-5; D is possibly TRBD1 (6 bases). V lost 0 bases to trimming and J lost 8 bases, with 11 bases between them. The germline gives CDR1 MNHNY, CDR2 SVGAGI (reference sequence). The CDR3 covers 14 residues.

The V gene is TRBV6-2 or TRBV6-3, the J gene TRBJ2-2, with 12 bases fitting TRBD2. Germline assignment: CDR1 MNHEY and CDR2 SVGEGT. This CDR3 is 15 amino acids long. The V segment lost 6 bases and the J segment 1 base; nucleotides outside the gene matches: 0. CDR3 sequence: CASRTSGGNTGELFF. DNA for the CDR3: TGTGCCAGCAGGACTAGCGGGGGGAACACCGGGGAGCTGTTTTTT.

This clonotype was recorded a few times. The gene calls are TRBV30 and TRBJ1-5; D may be TRBD1 (5 bases). The CDR3 runs to 14 residues. Germline V gene data show CDR1 as GTSNPN and CDR2 as SVGIG (reference sequence). The V gene lost 4 bases and the J gene lost 3 bases, with 13 bases spanning the gap. The CDR3 protein is CAWNFGHYNQPQHF. For the CDR3, the DNA is TGTGCCTGGAATTTTGGACACTACAATCAGCCCCAGCATTTT.

The chain carries TRBV6-5 and TRBJ2-2; 7 bases fit TRBD2. Per the germline V gene, CDR1 is MNHEY and CDR2 is SVGAGI. This CDR3 region has 14 residues. The trim removed 4 bases at V and 7 bases at J, leaving 6 bases unmatched. The CDR3 region has the DNA TGTGCCAGCAGTTCGGGACTAAGTGGCGGGGAGCTGTTTTTT. It encodes CASSSGLSGGELFF.

V usage is TRBV7-3 and J usage is TRBJ2-3; 7 bases fit TRBD1. Trimming cost V 7 bases and J 2 bases; bases outside gene matches: 6. The CDR3 is 14 amino acids. CDR1 is SGHTA and CDR2 is FQGTGA in the germline V gene. CDR3 sequence reads: CASKVRGHTDTQYF. DNA of the CDR3: TGTGCCAGCAAAGTAAGGGGGCACACAGATACGCAGTATTTT.

This chain joins TRBV7-6 and TRBJ1-1; D not certain. CDR3 length: 15 residues. CDR1 and CDR2 from the germline V gene are SGHVS and FNYEAQ. V shed 6 bases and J shed 0 bases, with 14 bases lying between them. CDR3 region: CASRHPEGMNTEAFF. CDR3 nucleotide sequence: TGTGCCAGCAGGCACCCCGAAGGGATGAACACTGAAGCTTTCTTT.

The sample holds a few counts of this clonotype. The V and J genes are TRBV4-3 and TRBJ1-4, with 10 positions matching TRBD1. CDR3 length: 15 residues. Germline V gene lookup returns CDR1 LGHNA and CDR2 YSLEER. The J segment lost 6 bases and the V segment lost 0 bases, leaving 1 base of the junction unmatched. For the CDR3, the DNA is TGCGCCAGCAGCCAAGATGGACAGGGGGATGAAAAACTGTTTTTT. This encodes CASSQDGQGDEKLFF.

In its sample, this clonotype was seen many times. The chain carries TRBV7-2 and TRBJ2-1; D unresolved. Trimming took off 2 bases at V and 6 bases at J, with 5 bases between the two ends. The CDR3 is 12 amino acids. Germline-derived CDR1 and CDR2 are SGHTA and FQGNSA. CDR3: CASSLTGNEQFF. CDR3 DNA: TGTGCCAGCAGCTTAACGGGCAATGAGCAGTTCTTC.

The chain is built from TRBV6-5 and TRBJ2-3; 11 bases align to TRBD2. V shed 4 bases, J shed 4 bases, and the junction held 16 bases outside the gene matches. The germline V gene has CDR1 MNHEY and CDR2 SVGAGI. The CDR3 totals 19 residues. CDR3 sequence reads: CASSSSPGILAGDPDTQYF. CDR3 bases: TGTGCCAGCAGTTCTTCCCCGGGCATACTAGCGGGAGATCCAGATACGCAGTATTTT.

This chain uses TRBV7-2 with TRBJ2-1, with D perhaps matching TRBD2 (6 bases). CDR1 is SGHTA and CDR2 is FQGNSA in the germline V gene. Trimming removed 5 bases at V and 2 bases at J, with 16 bases between. This CDR3 has 16 residues. Written as DNA, the CDR3 is TGTGCCAGCAGCACCGGAGGGACGGGAACCTACAATGAGCAGTTCTTC. This translates into CASSTGGTGTYNEQFF.

This chain joins TRBV7-9 and TRBJ2-7, with 7 bases identical to TRBD1. Germline V CDR1 and CDR2: SEHNR, FQNEAQ (reference sequence). The J segment lost 3 bases and the V segment lost 3 bases, leaving 5 bases of the junction unmatched. The CDR3 runs 14 residues. The CDR3 DNA reads TGTGCCAGCAGCTTTGGGGACAGTGTCTACGAGCAGTACTTC. Amino acids: CASSFGDSVYEQYF.

The chain has TRBV3-1 and TRBJ2-3, with TRBD2 identical over 7 bases. The V gene's germline CDR1 is LGHDT and CDR2 YNNKEL (reference sequence). The CDR3 length is 15 residues. The J segment lost 2 bases and the V segment lost 3 bases, leaving 5 bases of the junction unmatched. CDR3 protein: CASSQRAGNTDTQYF. The DNA of the CDR3 is TGTGCCAGCAGCCAGAGAGCGGGAAACACAGATACGCAGTATTTT.

This clonotype showed up just a few times. One end of the junction does not line up with germline, which may come from a read error. The chain uses TRBV20-1 and TRBJ2-7; TRBD1 agrees at 7 bases. This CDR3 is 14 amino acids long. CDR1 DFQATT and CDR2 SNEGSKA come from the germline V gene (reference sequence). CDR3 coding DNA: TGCAGTGCTCGAGAAGACAGGGACTCCTACGAGCAGTACTTC. Translation: CSAREDRDSYEQYF.

This chain connects TRBV7-2 to TRBJ2-1; the D is unclear. Trimming removed 8 bases from V and 3 bases from J, with 14 bases in between. The CDR3 has 14 amino acids. Germline CDR1 reads SGHTA; CDR2 reads FQGNSA. CDR3: CASVSGGIYNEQFF. The CDR3 DNA reads TGTGCCAGCGTCTCTGGTGGAATCTACAATGAGCAGTTCTTC.